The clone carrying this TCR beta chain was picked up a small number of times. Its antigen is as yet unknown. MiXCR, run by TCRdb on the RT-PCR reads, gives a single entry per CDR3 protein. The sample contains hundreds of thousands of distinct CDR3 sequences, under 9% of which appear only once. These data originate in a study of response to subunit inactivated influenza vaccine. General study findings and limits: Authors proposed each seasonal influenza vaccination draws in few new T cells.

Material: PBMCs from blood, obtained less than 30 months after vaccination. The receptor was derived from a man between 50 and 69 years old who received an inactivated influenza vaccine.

CDR3 nucleotides: TGCAGTGAAAACAGGGTCGGAGAGACCCAGTACTTC. The encoded protein is CSENRVGETQYF. The chain has TRBV20-1 and TRBJ2-5, with D tentatively TRBD1 (6 bases). CDR1 and CDR2 (germline): DFQATT, SNEGSKA (reference sequence). V was trimmed by 7 bases and J by 4 bases, leaving 13 bases between them. The CDR3 consists of 12 residues.